The 20 T cell receptor beta chains reported below all come from one sample, sequenced in a study of shared clonotypes between healthy human individuals. Naive CD8 isolation took CD45RO-negative cells positively selected for CCR7 and excluded terminally differentiated effector memory CD45RA+ cells. Only in-frame clones appear in the TCRdb table, and some are missing; sequencing was by immunoSEQ multiplex PCR. The profile covers about 2.1 million clones, with around 95% appearing a single time and around 1.8% taken by the ten largest. The sequenced sample was naive CD8+ T cells from PBMCs. Every receptor here comes from a man younger than 35 in good health. Some clones in this sample may be carry-over from other donors' samples.

The V and J genes are TRBV29-1 and TRBJ2-1; 8 positions match TRBD2. Germline CDR1 reads SQVTM; CDR2 reads ANQGSEA. J was trimmed by 6 bases and V by 8 bases; bases with no gene match: 12. The CDR3 is 14 residues long. CDR3 loop: CSITAGGAVNEQFF. The DNA for the CDR3 is TGCAGCATCACGGCGGGAGGAGCGGTCAATGAGCAGTTCTTC.

This sequence joins TRBV6-1 and TRBJ2-7, with D possibly matching TRBD1 (6 bases). V gave up 2 bases and J gave up 0 bases, with 11 bases separating them. The CDR3 sequence is 15 residues long. Germline V gene data show CDR1 as MNHNS and CDR2 as SASEGT. CDR3 nucleotides: TGTGCCAGCAGTGAACTGGACAGCAACTCCTACGAGCAGTACTTC. This sequence encodes CASSELDSNSYEQYF.

The chain combines TRBV2 with TRBJ2-1, with no clear D. V shed 6 bases and J shed 8 bases, with 11 bases lying between them. In germline, CDR1 is SNHLY, CDR2 FYNNEI. The CDR3 has 12 residues. CDR3 nucleotide sequence: TGTGCCAGCAGGCTAGGACCCGATGAGCAGTTCTTC. The encoded protein is CASRLGPDEQFF.

The rearrangement links TRBV6-4 to TRBJ2-1; 8 positions agree with TRBD2. Per the germline V gene, CDR1 is MRHNA and CDR2 is SNTAGT. After removal of 4 bases from V and 1 base from J, the junction contained 6 bases not matched to a gene. This CDR3 is 16 amino acids long. The DNA of the CDR3 is TGTGCCAGCAGTGGAGCTAGCGGGTCTTCCTACAATGAGCAGTTCTTC. The encoded protein is CASSGASGSSYNEQFF.

The CDR3 here is CASSRGTEGNEQFF. In DNA form, the CDR3 reads TGTGCCAGCAGCAGAGGGACAGAGGGGAATGAGCAGTTCTTC. This chain joins TRBV9 and TRBJ2-1, with 7 nucleotides matching TRBD1. The CDR3 spans 14 residues. The germline V gene has CDR1 SGDLS and CDR2 YYNGEE. The V segment lost 4 bases and the J segment 7 bases; nucleotides outside the gene matches: 8.

On this clone itself: This sample also contains other DNA sequences that code for the same CDR3. The chain carries TRBV11-2 and TRBJ2-7; the match to TRBD2 covers 9 bases. The V gene end was trimmed by 4 bases and the J gene end by 0 bases; junction bases not matched to a gene: 4. Germline-derived CDR1 and CDR2 are SGHAT and FQNNGV. This CDR3 region has 15 residues. This CDR3 reads CASSSRTSASYEQYF. CDR3 sequence (DNA): TGTGCCAGCAGCTCAAGGACTAGCGCCTCCTACGAGCAGTACTTC.

The chain combines TRBV19 with TRBJ1-4, with D tentatively TRBD1 (5 bases). The CDR3 is 15 residues long. Looked up from germline, CDR1 is LNHDA and CDR2 is SQIVND (reference sequence). V shed 7 bases and J shed 3 bases, with 15 bases lying between them. CDR3 DNA sequence: TGTGCCAGTATGGGGGGGATCCTCCCTAATGAAAAACTGTTTTTT. Its translation is CASMGGILPNEKLFF.

CDR3 residues: CASRKTGGSYEQYF. CDR3 DNA: TGTGCCAGCAGGAAGACAGGGGGGAGCTACGAGCAGTACTTC. The chain combines TRBV6-1 with TRBJ2-7, with TRBD1 matching over 9 bases. The CDR3 totals 14 residues. Germline CDR1 and CDR2: MNHNS and SASEGT. The V and J ends lost 6 bases and 3 bases, in that order; junction bases with no gene match: 6.

The gene calls are TRBV11-2 and TRBJ2-7; D gene unclear. Trimming took off 4 bases at V and 0 bases at J, with 13 bases between the two ends. Looked up from germline, CDR1 is SGHAT and CDR2 is FQNNGV. This CDR3 has 15 amino acids. CDR3 sequence reads: CASSSTPKGSYEQYF. In DNA, the CDR3 is TGTGCCAGCAGCTCGACGCCAAAGGGCTCCTACGAGCAGTACTTC.

The chain couples TRBV9 to TRBJ2-5; D may match TRBD1 or TRBD2 (5 bases each). Germline V gene sequence: CDR1 SGDLS, CDR2 YYNGEE. The length of the CDR3 is 15 residues. V was cut by 0 bases and J by 2 bases, with 11 bases left in between. Written as DNA, the CDR3 is TGTGCCAGCAGCGTAGCCGGGACCGATCAAGAGACCCAGTACTTC. Protein sequence: CASSVAGTDQETQYF. The full variable domain, in which reference TRBV9 and TRBJ2-5 provide the parts outside the CDR3, is DSGVTQTPKHLITATGQRVTLRCSPRSGDLSVYWYQQSLDQGLQFLIQYYNGEERAKGNILERFSAQQFPDLHSELNLSSLELGDSALYFCASSVAGTDQETQYFGPGTRLLVL.

Concerning this clone itself: This sample also contains other DNA sequences that code for the same CDR3. The chain joins TRBV9 to TRBJ2-7, with D possibly matching TRBD2 (7 bases). CDR1 and CDR2 (germline): SGDLS, YYNGEE. This CDR3 has 15 amino acids. V lost 0 bases, J lost 2 bases, and 12 bases lay in between. This chain's CDR3 is CASSVGAGATYEQYF. As DNA, the CDR3 is TGTGCCAGCAGCGTAGGGGCGGGGGCTACCTACGAGCAGTACTTC.

The chain employs TRBV28 and TRBJ2-5, with TRBD1 matching 10 bases. The germline V gene has CDR1 MDHEN and CDR2 SYDVKM. The ends lost 6 bases at V and 7 bases at J; junction bases unmatched: 8. The CDR3 sequence is 14 residues long. DNA for the CDR3: TGTGCCAGCAGCATGACAGGGGGCGATGGGACCCAGTACTTC. Translating it yields CASSMTGGDGTQYF.

This clone was detected only once. The chain recombines TRBV2 with TRBJ2-1; TRBD2 matches at 8 bases. V trimming: 2 bases; J trimming: 4 bases; junction bases outside the gene matches: 1. The CDR3 runs to 14 residues. Germline-derived CDR1 and CDR2 are SNHLY and FYNNEI. The CDR3 DNA reads as TGTGCCAGCAGTGAATCGGGGGGGTACAATGAGCAGTTCTTC. Translation: CASSESGGYNEQFF.

As to this clone: Other DNA sequences in the sample encode the same CDR3. J is TRBJ2-7 and V is TRBV28, with D unclear. The CDR3 is 11 amino acids. V was pared by 5 bases and J by 7 bases, with 9 bases between. Germline V CDR1 and CDR2: MDHEN, SYDVKM. DNA for the CDR3: TGTGCCAGCAGTCCGCTATTGGAGCAGTACTTC. Its protein is CASSPLLEQYF.

This chain uses TRBV27 with TRBJ2-1; TRBD2 might be the D (5 bases). CDR1 is MNHEY and CDR2 is SMNVEV in the germline V gene (reference sequence). This CDR3 region has 16 residues. Trimming took off 3 bases at V and 3 bases at J, with 15 bases between the two ends. The CDR3 is CASSFVLRARYNEQFF. The CDR3, as DNA: TGTGCCAGCAGTTTTGTTTTGAGGGCTCGCTACAATGAGCAGTTCTTC.

V is TRBV5-1 and J is TRBJ1-1; D not resolved. This CDR3 spans 13 amino acids. Per germline, CDR1 SGHRS and CDR2 YFSETQ. V was trimmed by 1 base and J by 1 base, leaving 5 bases between them. The CDR3 loop reads CASSLFGNTEAFF. The CDR3 region has the DNA TGCGCCAGCAGCTTGTTCGGGAACACTGAAGCTTTCTTT.

The J gene is TRBJ2-7, the V gene TRBV27; no firm D call. The CDR3 is made up of 14 amino acids. Germline V gene sequence: CDR1 MNHEY, CDR2 SMNVEV (reference sequence). The V and J ends lost 4 bases and 4 bases respectively, with 14 bases between them. This chain's CDR3 is CASSSIETRYEQYF. CDR3 DNA sequence: TGTGCCAGCAGTTCAATCGAGACTCGGTACGAGCAGTACTTC.

The chain is built from TRBV7-9 and TRBJ2-1, with 9 bases fitting TRBD2. CDR3 length: 15 amino acids. Germline CDR1 reads SEHNR; CDR2 reads FQNEAQ (reference sequence). V was pared by 2 bases and J by 9 bases, with 8 bases of the junction left unmatched. In DNA form, the CDR3 reads TGTGCCAGCAGCTTACTCTCGCGGGAGGGCCCTGAGCAGTTCTTC. Residues: CASSLLSREGPEQFF.

The rearrangement links TRBV5-1 to TRBJ2-3; no definite D call. Trimming removed 4 bases from V and 5 bases from J, with 23 bases in between. The CDR3 spans 17 residues. Germline CDR1 and CDR2: SGHRS and YFSETQ. CDR3 DNA: TGCGCCAGCAGCCCCGGAAGGACCCTCCCGCGAGAAGATACGCAGTATTTT. Translation gives CASSPGRTLPREDTQYF. The complete variable domain, with remaining parts taken from reference TRBV5-1 and TRBJ2-3, reads KAGVTQTPRYLIKTRGQQVTLSCSPISGHRSVSWYQQTPGQGLQFLFEYFSETQRNKGNFPGRFSGRQFSNSRSEMNVSTLELGDSALYLCASSPGRTLPREDTQYFGPGTRLTVL.

Only a few counts were recorded for this clone. Other DNA sequences in this specimen translate into the identical CDR3. The chain couples TRBV5-4 to TRBJ1-1; D gene unclear. This CDR3 has 11 amino acids. V dropped 4 bases and J dropped 2 bases, with 3 bases sitting between them. CDR1 and CDR2 (germline): SGHNT, YYREEE (reference sequence). CDR3 in DNA: TGTGCCAGCAGCCGCAACACTGAAGCTTTCTTT. Its protein product is CASSRNTEAFF.